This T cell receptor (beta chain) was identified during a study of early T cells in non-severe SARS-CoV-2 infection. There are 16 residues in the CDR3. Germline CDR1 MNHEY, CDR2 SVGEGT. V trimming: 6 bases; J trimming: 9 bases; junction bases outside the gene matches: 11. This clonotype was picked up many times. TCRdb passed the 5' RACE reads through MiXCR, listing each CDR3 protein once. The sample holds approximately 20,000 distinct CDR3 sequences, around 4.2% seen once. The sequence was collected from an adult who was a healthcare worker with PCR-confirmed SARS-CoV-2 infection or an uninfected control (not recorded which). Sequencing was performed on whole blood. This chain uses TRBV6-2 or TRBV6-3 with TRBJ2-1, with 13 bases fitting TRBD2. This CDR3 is CASRTLAGGPTSEQFF. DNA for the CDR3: TGTGCCAGCAGAACACTAGCGGGGGGGCCTACGAGTGAGCAGTTCTTC.